Listed below are T cell receptor beta chains from one sample, sequenced in a study of T cell repertoires in cytomegalovirus infection. A single record per CDR3 protein comes from TCRdb applying MiXCR to the reads. Of around 310,000 distinct CDR3 sequences listed, about a sixth are singletons. The sequencing sample was made of PBMCs. The receptors here all came from a human donor in good health (CMV status not recorded). Some clones in this sample may be carry-over from other donors' samples. Each CDR3 is given with its conserved first and last residue. Fields, in order: CDR3 protein, CDR3 DNA, V gene, J gene, clone size, D gene. A D gene is named only where the DNA matches it firmly. Rows give clone size only sometimes, using once, few, many, or a class for an expanded clone.

CASSHMDEDYGYTF,TGCGCCAGCAGCCACATGGATGAGGACTATGGCTACACCTTC,TRBV4-3,TRBJ1-2,many,.
CASSFGQGAREQYF,TGTGCCAGCAGTTTTGGGCAGGGGGCAAGGGAGCAGTACTTC,TRBV12-3/TRBV12-4,TRBJ2-7,.,TRBD1
CASSYILAGGLADTQYF,TGTGCCAGCAGTTATATTCTAGCGGGGGGCCTGGCAGATACGCAGTATTTT,TRBV6-6,TRBJ2-3,.,TRBD2
CASSHSRRRLQPQHF,TGCGCCAGCAGTCATTCCAGGCGACGTCTCCAGCCCCAGCATTTT,TRBV23-1,TRBJ1-5,.,.
CASSSSGDLGEQFF,TGTGCCAGCAGCAGTAGCGGGGATTTGGGGGAGCAGTTCTTC,TRBV7-9,TRBJ2-1,.,TRBD2
CASSYVGFEAFF,TGTGCCAGCAGTTACGTCGGTTTTGAAGCTTTCTTT,TRBV6-2/TRBV6-3,TRBJ1-1,.,.
CASQPGQGGTTIYF,TGTGCCAGTCAGCCGGGACAGGGGGGAACCACCATATATTTT,TRBV28,TRBJ1-3,.,TRBD1
CASSLAEPNEQFF,TGTGCCAGCAGCTTAGCTGAGCCCAATGAGCAGTTCTTC,TRBV7-2,TRBJ2-1,.,.
CASRTTGAGGETQYF,TGTGCCAGCAGAACCACAGGGGCTGGGGGAGAGACCCAGTACTTC,TRBV4-2,TRBJ2-5,many,TRBD1
CASSVGRGNTIYF,TGTGCCAGCAGCGTCGGACGGGGAAACACCATATATTTT,TRBV9,TRBJ1-3,.,.
CASSLEGQTRQFF,TGTGCCAGCAGCTTAGAGGGGCAGACTAGACAGTTCTTC,TRBV7-9,TRBJ2-1,many,.
CSARELAGADTQYF,TGCAGTGCTAGGGAACTAGCAGGGGCAGATACGCAGTATTTT,TRBV20-1,TRBJ2-3,few,.
CATSIGANVLTF,TGTGCCACCAGCATTGGGGCCAACGTCCTGACTTTC,TRBV15,TRBJ2-6,.,.
CASSLARAGYYGYTF,TGTGCCAGCAGCTTAGCGAGGGCAGGGTACTATGGCTACACCTTC,TRBV7-2,TRBJ1-2,many,.
CASSRFAGGLGDTQYF,TGTGCCAGCAGCCGTTTTGCGGGGGGGCTGGGAGATACGCAGTATTTT,TRBV7-2,TRBJ2-3,many,TRBD2
CASRPTSGGQTGELFF,TGCGCCAGCAGACCAACTAGCGGGGGGCAGACCGGGGAGCTGTTTTTT,TRBV4-1,TRBJ2-2,.,TRBD2
CASSVRGGGTGELFF,TGTGCCAGCAGCGTACGAGGGGGCGGCACCGGGGAGCTGTTTTTT,TRBV9,TRBJ2-2,.,TRBD1
CASSHPGTGYEQYF,TGCGCCAGCAGCCACCCCGGGACAGGCTACGAGCAGTACTTC,TRBV4-1,TRBJ2-7,.,TRBD1
CASSQEGRNTEAFF,TGCGCCAGCAGCCAAGAAGGGAGAAACACTGAAGCTTTCTTT,TRBV4-3,TRBJ1-1,many,.
CATSDHQETQYF,TGTGCCACCAGTGACCACCAAGAGACCCAGTACTTC,TRBV24-1,TRBJ2-5,few,.
CSAREPDSGYTEAFF,TGCAGTGCTAGAGAACCAGACTCAGGGTACACTGAAGCTTTCTTT,TRBV20-1,TRBJ1-1,.,.
CSAREILAMSTDTQYF,TGCAGTGCTAGAGAGATTCTAGCTATGAGCACAGATACGCAGTATTTT,TRBV20-1,TRBJ2-3,few,.
CASSSLSGTANYGYTF,TGTGCCAGCAGCTCGCTTTCCGGGACGGCTAACTATGGCTACACCTTC,TRBV7-2,TRBJ1-2,.,.
CASSFTGGSSYEQYF,TGTGCCAGCAGTTTTACAGGGGGGTCCTCCTACGAGCAGTACTTC,TRBV28,TRBJ2-7,once,TRBD1
CASSLAAYSYEQYF,TGTGCCAGCAGCTTAGCCGCGTACTCCTACGAGCAGTACTTC,TRBV7-6,TRBJ2-7,many,.
CASRLDSSGNTIYF,TGTGCCAGCAGACTCGACTCCTCTGGAAACACCATATATTTT,TRBV7-1,TRBJ1-3,few,.
CASSSLVGWAGELFF,TGTGCCAGCAGCTCCCTCGTTGGTTGGGCCGGGGAGCTGTTTTTT,TRBV7-9,TRBJ2-2,many,.
CASRSPGRPDTQYF,TGTGCCAGCAGGTCCCCTGGGCGTCCAGATACGCAGTATTTT,TRBV6-1,TRBJ2-3,.,.
CASSQTSRGTDTQYF,TGCGCCAGCAGTCAGACGTCGCGGGGCACAGATACGCAGTATTTT,TRBV23-1,TRBJ2-3,few,.
CASSYGGLAGVYEQYF,TGTGCCAGCAGTTACGGGGGACTAGCGGGGGTATACGAGCAGTACTTC,TRBV6-8,TRBJ2-7,once,TRBD2
CASSYSDRRSYGYTF,TGTGCCAGCAGTTACTCGGACAGGCGATCCTATGGCTACACCTTC,TRBV6-6,TRBJ1-2,many,TRBD1
CASSRSDSGGAIPPSDEQFF,TGTGCCAGCAGCCGATCTGATAGCGGGGGGGCGATCCCCCCCAGCGATGAGCAGTTCTTC,TRBV5-4,TRBJ2-1,few,TRBD2
CASSIGRGPGYNEQFF,TGTGCCAGTAGTATAGGACGGGGGCCGGGGTACAATGAGCAGTTCTTC,TRBV19,TRBJ2-1,.,.
CASSFGPGPGELFF,TGTGCCAGCAGTTTTGGTCCGGGGCCCGGGGAGCTGTTTTTT,TRBV12-3/TRBV12-4,TRBJ2-2,few,.
CASSLLGAGGFNEKLFF,TGTGCCAGCAGTTTATTGGGCGCAGGGGGTTTTAATGAAAAACTGTTTTTT,TRBV28,TRBJ1-4,few,TRBD1
CASSYGGLAVLDEQFF,TGTGCCAGCAGTTACGGGGGACTAGCGGTCCTCGATGAGCAGTTCTTC,TRBV6-5,TRBJ2-1,.,TRBD2
CASRLFQGSLSTEAFF,TGTGCCAGCAGGCTTTTCCAGGGTTCCCTAAGTACCGAAGCTTTCTTT,TRBV12-3/TRBV12-4,TRBJ1-1,many,.
CASSQGSGISGNTIYF,TGCGCCAGCAGCCAAGGATCGGGGATCTCTGGAAACACCATATATTTT,TRBV4-3,TRBJ1-3,.,.
CASSPGQGRKTEAFF,TGTGCCAGCAGTCCCGGACAGGGAAGGAAGACTGAAGCTTTCTTT,TRBV27,TRBJ1-1,.,TRBD1
CATSDAGTAYEQYF,TGTGCCACCAGTGATGCCGGGACAGCCTACGAGCAGTACTTC,TRBV24-1,TRBJ2-7,.,TRBD1
CASSPPQGDRGYTF,TGTGCCAGCTCACCACCACAGGGGGATCGGGGCTACACCTTC,TRBV18,TRBJ1-2,many,TRBD1
CASSSRTTRRQETQYF,TGTGCCAGCAGCTCTCGGACGACTAGAAGGCAAGAGACCCAGTACTTC,TRBV7-9,TRBJ2-5,many,.
CASSQGQYYGYTF,TGTGCCAGCAGCCAAGGACAGTACTATGGCTACACCTTC,TRBV12-3/TRBV12-4,TRBJ1-2,.,.
CASSPSGGPSTDTQYF,TGTGCCAGCAGCCCGAGCGGGGGCCCTAGCACAGATACGCAGTATTTT,TRBV11-2,TRBJ2-3,few,TRBD2
CASSLGLAGGQQNF,TGTGCCAGCAGCTTAGGACTAGCGGGGGGGCAACAGAACTTC,TRBV5-4,TRBJ2-4,few,TRBD2
CASIQRGAGETQYF,TGTGCCAGCATCCAGCGGGGGGCGGGAGAGACCCAGTACTTC,TRBV2,TRBJ2-5,.,TRBD2
CASSFSPQETQYF,TGTGCCAGCAGCTTTTCACCCCAAGAGACCCAGTACTTC,TRBV7-2,TRBJ2-5,many,.
CASSLWTGAANNEQFF,TGTGCCAGCAGCCTATGGACAGGCGCTGCTAACAATGAGCAGTTCTTC,TRBV7-9,TRBJ2-1,many,TRBD1
CASPTADGGNTIYF,TGTGCCAGCCCTACCGCGGACGGTGGAAACACCATATATTTT,TRBV7-9,TRBJ1-3,few,.
CSARDRTSSYNSPLHF,TGCAGTGCTAGAGATCGGACGAGCTCCTATAATTCACCCCTCCACTTT,TRBV20-1,TRBJ1-6,few,.
CASSYSRAGWGSGNTIYF,TGTGCCAGCAGTTACTCTCGGGCAGGTTGGGGCTCTGGAAACACCATATATTTT,TRBV6-5,TRBJ1-3,many,.
CSARDLQSYEQYF,TGCAGTGCTAGAGATCTACAGTCCTACGAGCAGTACTTC,TRBV20-1,TRBJ2-7,.,.
CASMGRGTDTQYF,TGTGCCAGCATGGGCAGGGGCACAGATACGCAGTATTTT,TRBV12-3/TRBV12-4,TRBJ2-3,few,.
CASSLGSANIQYF,TGTGCCAGCAGCTTAGGGTCAGCAAACATTCAGTACTTC,TRBV5-6,TRBJ2-4,many,.
CASSPRTSGGRNEQFF,TGTGCCAGCAGCCCGAGGACTAGCGGGGGGCGGAATGAGCAGTTCTTC,TRBV7-8,TRBJ2-1,many,TRBD2
CATGTLNQPQHF,TGTGCCACGGGGACACTCAATCAGCCCCAGCATTTT,TRBV6-1,TRBJ1-5,few,.
CASSLEGRGFTEAFF,TGTGCCAGCAGCCTCGAGGGCAGGGGTTTCACTGAAGCTTTCTTT,TRBV5-6,TRBJ1-1,few,.
CASSPTRTGTQNQPQHF,TGTGCCAGCAGCCCTACCCGCACCGGGACACAGAATCAGCCCCAGCATTTT,TRBV12-3/TRBV12-4,TRBJ1-5,many,.
CASSWGFEAFF,TGTGCCAGCAGTTGGGGGTTTGAAGCTTTCTTT,TRBV28,TRBJ1-1,few,.
CASSAGTKETQYF,TGTGCCAGCAGCGCAGGGACTAAGGAGACCCAGTACTTC,TRBV7-2,TRBJ2-5,many,TRBD2